What follows describes a single T cell receptor beta chain. As yet, its antigen is unknown. The data stem from a study of identical twins. Study findings and constraints: The study found excess low generation probability among twin-shared out-of-frame alpha sequences.

Each CDR3 protein gets one entry after TCRdb re-called the 5' RACE reads with MiXCR. The table lists hundreds of thousands of distinct CDR3 sequences, 15% to 20% of them singletons, with around 12% in the top ten. Per the germline V gene, CDR1 is SGHRS and CDR2 is YFSETQ. CDR3 size: 13 residues. V shed 4 bases and J shed 5 bases, with 10 bases lying between them. These data were also reused for a study on T cells expressing NK-cell markers. From that study: NKG2C+ dominant clonotype frequencies in six donors were roughly 1.0-7.5% of CD8+ T cells.

This TCR was recovered from a woman aged 18-30 years in good health. The material sequenced was PBMCs. V gene TRBV5-1 combines with J gene TRBJ2-1; no firm D call. CDR3 sequence: CASSGYRDNEQFF. The CDR3 DNA sequence: TGCGCCAGCAGCGGATACCGGGACAATGAGCAGTTCTTC.